This T cell receptor beta chain appears in the sequencing data of a study of T-cell reconstitution after alpha-beta-depleted transplantation in children. Study-wide results and caveats: It was reported that alpha-beta T cells came from several hundred expanded graft clones (about two months after transplant). Surviving recipient T cells and thymic progenitors underlay high day-60 TCRbeta diversity in some patients. Newly made T cells mostly supplied T-cell counts and diversity one year after transplant.

Germline V gene sequence: CDR1 MNHEY, CDR2 SVGEGT. Between the trimmed V and J ends, which lost 2 bases and 2 bases, there was a span of 1 base. The CDR3 totals 12 residues. During its preparation, the TCRbeta library received unique molecular identifiers. TCRdb recomputed calls from the PCR reads with MiXCR, one row per CDR3 protein. The table has approximately 250,000 distinct CDR3 sequences, 20% to 30% seen once. This clonotype was observed at least ten times. What it binds is not known. The sample in question was PBMCs, obtained before TCRalphabeta/CD19-depleted stem cell transplant. The gene calls are TRBV6-2 or TRBV6-3 and TRBJ2-1; D gene ambiguous. This clonotype was sampled from a girl aged 2 to 10 with Fanconi anemia, due to receive a stem cell transplant. In DNA form, the CDR3 reads TGTGCCAGCAGTTACGCCTACAATGAGCAGTTCTTC. This encodes CASSYAYNEQFF.